The sequence of this T cell receptor beta chain was determined in a study of beta chain features in type 1 diabetes (dated by TCRdb to 2017 to 2018). Notes on the research overall: No differences in mean age, gender distribution, total cell number or subset yield were found between patients and healthy donors. A total of roughly 98,000,000 sorted cells were examined across all samples, and RNA yield correlated strongly with the number of cells per subset. In the study, TCRB repertoires of sorted circulating CD4+ T cell subsets from recently diagnosed type 1 diabetes patients were compared with those of matched healthy donors. Regulatory and stem cell-like memory subsets were obtained from only 8 patients and about 8 healthy donors, while naive and central memory subsets were obtained from all 30 or so donors.

Each donor gave one peripheral blood draw, averaging about 120 mL, which was collected into heparinised tubes. Naive, central memory, regulatory and stem cell-like memory CD4+ T cells were sorted on a BD FACSAria II using a panel including CD45RO, CCR7, CD25, CD127, CD95 and CD27. Every sorted population had a purity above 98%. PBMCs were separated immediately by Lymphoprep density gradient centrifugation and were stained directly, without being cultured. So that batch effects would be minimized, each experiment stained and sorted samples in pairs, pairing one healthy donor with one patient. The CDR1 and CDR2 encoded by the germline V gene are SGHTA and FQGTGA. Trimming costs V 5 bases and J 2 bases, and their ends lie 21 bases apart. There are 18 amino acids in the CDR3, from cysteine to phenylalanine inclusive. Of the read, only the CDR3 DNA is kept; its 54 bases are in frame from base 1. Study-wide findings and limitations: Shorter templates might be favored by PCR, yet because patient and control samples were amplified and corrected together, any such skew would affect both groups equally. At VDJ recombination sites, patients with type 1 diabetes made fewer insertions and deleted more nucleotides, a pattern implying thymic rearrangement abnormalities. Because cDNA was sequenced instead of genomic DNA, activated cells with high expression could be over-represented, although the groups did not differ in activation or CD3 levels. Only small numbers of individuals were included in the HLA sub-analyses, which left unresolved whether HLA type had any influence on TCRB rearrangement. In all four CD4+ subsets, TCRB CDR3 length was moderately but significantly shorter in type 1 diabetes patients. Naive, central memory and regulatory TCRB repertoires appeared to be more similar among patients than among healthy donors.

About this clone itself: The antigen it binds to is not known. The sample holds no much larger clone one base away, and base qualities are not on file.

The entire amount of isolated RNA was reverse transcribed using the High Capacity cDNA Reverse Transcription Kit, so the sequenced TCRB transcripts were expressed ones. Deep immunoSEQ sequencing was applied to naive, central memory and regulatory T cell samples, giving an average of around 4 million total reads per sample. Sorted cells were lysed in RLT buffer, and RNA was extracted using DNase-treated RNeasy Micro or Mini kits according to cell number. Each cell subset was processed on its own to prevent cross-contamination, while patient and healthy donor samples were processed together. The immunoSEQ multiplex PCR was used to amplify TCRB sequences from cDNA, generating 87-bp fragments that spanned the CDR3 region. Amplicons were sequenced on the Illumina HiSeq platform. Turning to the authors' computational methods: Synthetic template baselines were used to correct PCR bias computationally, reads within Hamming distance 2 were collapsed together, and singletons that could not be merged were discarded. Reads were aligned to IMGT to assign V, D and J genes, CDR3 length, and insertions or deletions at six rearrangement sites. Clonotype counts were normalized to sorted cell number within each subset before computing true diversity and Gini coefficients with the tcR R package. The overlap coefficient, calculated on TCRB nucleotide sequences, was used to measure repertoire sharing. As a proxy for the pre-selection repertoire, out-of-frame TCRB sequences from naive cells were analyzed. The immuneACCESS repertoire file appears here via TCRdb, limited to in-frame rearrangements. These files lack a portion of the clones; in checked studies, under half of the deficit traces to unresolved V genes, and the cause of the others is not known. V, J and clone size derive from that table, while D and trimming were established from the DNA sequence. For this sample there are about 930,000 clones; under 20% appear just once. The ten largest clones add up to 0.023% of the sample.

The sequence was obtained from a woman between 18 and 29 years old in good health. Rearrangement joined TRBV7-3 to TRBJ2-2; the D gene could be either TRBD1 or TRBD2, each agreeing at 5 bases. The sample was naive CD4+ T cells from blood. In light of the paper, this sample's cell subset or site label describes: true naive CD4+ T cells. At the DNA level, the sequence is TGTGCCAGCAGCGTCGAATGGACCGGGACCGGAAACACCGGGGAGCTGTTTTTT. Translated, this gives CASSVEWTGTGNTGELFF. The full variable domain, with segments outside the CDR3 supplied by the reference TRBV7-3 and TRBJ2-2 proteins, appears as GAGVSQTPSNKVTEKGKYVELRCDPISGHTALYWYRQSLGQGPEFLIYFQGTGAADDSGLPNDRFFAVRPEGSVSTLKIQRTERGDSAVYLCASSVEWTGTGNTGELFFGEGSRLTVL.